The 26 T cell receptor beta chains given below trace back to one sample, sequenced in a study of cytotoxic CD8 clonotypes in ibrutinib-treated CLL. Here immunoSEQ multiplex PCR was the method, and the copy in TCRdb shows in-frame clones only, minus some. This table holds more than 9,000 clones, about 59% found once. This sample comprised PBMCs, obtained before ibrutinib treatment. These TCRs come from a human donor with chronic lymphocytic leukemia.

The chain employs TRBV6-1 and TRBJ1-5, with D hard to call. The CDR3 is made up of 15 amino acids. The germline CDR1 and CDR2 sequences are MNHNS and SASEGT. V was clipped by 1 base and J by 2 bases, with 9 bases between them. For the CDR3, the DNA is TGTGCCAGCAGTGAAGGGGAGGGTGGCAATCAGCCCCAGCATTTT. Translating it yields CASSEGEGGNQPQHF.

This clone was counted between two and nine times. The chain carries TRBV28 and TRBJ2-7; the D gene is possibly TRBD2 (6 bases). Per the germline V gene, CDR1 is MDHEN and CDR2 is SYDVKM. The CDR3 totals 13 residues. V lost 6 bases and J lost 4, with 13 bases in between. The CDR3 DNA reads as TGTGCCAGCAGGTCGGGACTCCTTTACGAGCAGTACTTC. Its protein is CASRSGLLYEQYF.

This clone has a handful of counts. This rearrangement joins TRBV18 to TRBJ1-5; perhaps TRBD1 as D (5 bases). V shed 3 bases and J shed 6 bases, with 15 bases lying between them. CDR3 length: 15 amino acids. Germline V gene data show CDR1 as KGHSH and CDR2 as LQKENI. As DNA, the CDR3 is TGTGCCAGCTCACCCAGCAGGGAAAGGGGTCAGCCCCAGCATTTT. As protein: CASSPSRERGQPQHF.

This chain uses TRBV30 with TRBJ2-2; TRBD1 aligns across 9 bases. V shed 4 bases and J 5 bases; nucleotides not matched to a gene: 5. The CDR3 totals 14 residues. Germline V lookup: CDR1 GTSNPN, CDR2 SVGIG (reference sequence). The chain's CDR3 is CAWTRQGGTGELFF. CDR3 sequence (DNA): TGTGCCTGGACCCGACAGGGGGGGACCGGGGAGCTGTTTTTT.

The chain carries TRBV6-8 and TRBJ2-4; D tentatively fits TRBD1 or TRBD2 (6 bases each). The V end lost 5 bases, the J end lost 8 bases, and 13 bases lay between the germline ends. CDR1 and CDR2 from the germline V gene are MNHGY and SAAAGT. The length of the CDR3 is 13 residues. The CDR3 region is CASSEGGGDIQYF. The CDR3 nucleotides read TGTGCCAGCAGTGAGGGGGGCGGGGACATTCAGTACTTC.

The CDR3 coding sequence is TGTGCCAGCAGTTTATCCGGGGAAGATACGCAGTATTTT. Translating it yields CASSLSGEDTQYF. The rearrangement joins TRBV27 to TRBJ2-3; possibly TRBD2 for D (5 bases). Germline lookup yields CDR1 MNHEY and CDR2 SMNVEV (reference sequence). V was clipped by 0 bases and J by 5 bases, with 6 bases between them. The CDR3 contains 13 residues.

The rearrangement uses TRBV18 and TRBJ2-3, with TRBD1 matching 7 bases. There are 15 residues in the CDR3. V shed 4 bases and J 5 bases; nucleotides not matched to a gene: 9. Germline V CDR1 and CDR2: KGHSH, LQKENI. CDR3 in amino acids: CASSRLGTAVDTQYF. The CDR3 DNA reads TGTGCCAGCTCACGGTTAGGGACAGCGGTAGATACGCAGTATTTT.

The genes are TRBV10-1 and TRBJ2-1; D call uncertain. Per the germline V gene, CDR1 is WNHNN and CDR2 is SYGVQD (reference sequence). V gave up 2 bases and J gave up 1 base, with 12 bases separating them. This CDR3 region has 16 residues. DNA for the CDR3: TGCGCCAGCAGTGAGGCCGGTCTGGGGTCCTACAATGAGCAGTTCTTC. Residues: CASSEAGLGSYNEQFF.

This clone was seen a few times. V usage is TRBV27 and J usage is TRBJ2-3; tentatively, D is TRBD2 (5 bases). Germline V gene data show CDR1 as MNHEY and CDR2 as SMNVEV (reference sequence). The V and J ends lost 1 base and 3 bases respectively, with 11 bases between them. This CDR3 has 15 amino acids. CDR3 region: CASSLYEGWTDTQYF. The DNA for the CDR3 is TGTGCCAGCAGTTTATATGAGGGATGGACAGATACGCAGTATTTT.

The CDR3 sequence: CASTFSGSEQYF. The CDR3 DNA reads TGTGCCAGCACTTTTTCGGGCTCCGAGCAGTACTTC. The chain employs TRBV28 and TRBJ2-7; D unclear. Trimming took 7 bases from V and 6 from J, leaving 13 bases between them. The CDR3 is 12 amino acids. Germline V gene lookup returns CDR1 MDHEN and CDR2 SYDVKM.

This clone was detected a few times. The V and J genes are TRBV27 and TRBJ2-3; D possibly corresponds to TRBD1 (6 bases). CDR3 size: 14 residues. Germline assignment: CDR1 MNHEY and CDR2 SMNVEV (reference sequence). V was cut by 2 bases and J by 6 bases, with 12 bases left in between. The CDR3 region has the DNA TGTGCCAGCAGTTTAGGTGGGGGCGAGGATACGCAGTATTTT. Translated: CASSLGGGEDTQYF.

This clone has more than one count but fewer than ten. The chain carries TRBV5-1 and TRBJ2-2; D unclear. This CDR3 spans 16 amino acids. V was clipped by 0 bases and J by 3 bases, with 12 bases between them. CDR1 and CDR2 (germline): SGHRS, YFSETQ. The CDR3 nucleotides are TGCGCCAGCAGCTTGGCCGCCGGGTCGGACACCGGGGAGCTGTTTTTT. Encoded protein: CASSLAAGSDTGELFF. Full variable domain (remainder filled in from reference TRBV5-1 and TRBJ2-2): KAGVTQTPRYLIKTRGQQVTLSCSPISGHRSVSWYQQTPGQGLQFLFEYFSETQRNKGNFPGRFSGRQFSNSRSEMNVSTLELGDSALYLCASSLAAGSDTGELFFGEGSRLTVL.

There are a few counts of this clone. This sequence joins TRBV27 and TRBJ2-2; D may be TRBD1 (6 bases). The germline V and J ends were trimmed by 0 bases and 2 bases, with 10 bases remaining between them. The CDR3 runs 16 residues. The V gene's germline CDR1 is MNHEY and CDR2 SMNVEV (reference sequence). This CDR3 reads CASSLSGTRNTGELFF. CDR3 in DNA: TGTGCCAGCAGTTTATCTGGGACACGAAACACCGGGGAGCTGTTTTTT.

The rearrangement joins TRBV30 to TRBJ1-2; possible D gene TRBD1, 6 bases. V was trimmed by 5 bases and J by 4 bases, leaving 17 bases between them. The CDR3 spans 14 residues. Germline loops: CDR1 GTSNPN, CDR2 SVGIG (reference sequence). The CDR3 DNA follows: TGTGCCTGGTGGGCGGGCAGGGGAATCTATGGCTACACCTTC. Protein: CAWWAGRGIYGYTF.

The chain couples TRBV7-2 to TRBJ2-1, with D perhaps matching TRBD1 (5 bases). CDR3 length: 14 amino acids. Looked up from germline, CDR1 is SGHTA and CDR2 is FQGNSA. Trimming shortened V by 0 bases and J by 5 bases, and 8 bases separated the two germline ends. The DNA of the CDR3 is TGTGCCAGCAGCTTAGCCAGGGCAAACAATGAGCAGTTCTTC. Translating it yields CASSLARANNEQFF.

The V and J genes are TRBV5-1 and TRBJ2-2, with a weak D call TRBD1 (5 bases). The CDR3 is 14 amino acids. V was clipped by 6 bases and J by 5 bases, with 14 bases between them. The V gene's germline CDR1 is SGHRS and CDR2 YFSETQ. In nucleotides, the CDR3 is TGCGCCAGCACAGATAACCAGGGAACCGGGGAGCTGTTTTTT. It specifies CASTDNQGTGELFF.

The J gene is TRBJ1-5, the V gene TRBV7-2, with TRBD1 identical over 7 bases. This CDR3 has 15 residues. J was trimmed by 3 bases and V by 7 bases; bases with no gene match: 9. CDR1 and CDR2 (germline): SGHTA, FQGNSA. CDR3 loop: CASKSSTGDNQPQHF. In DNA form, the CDR3 reads TGTGCCAGCAAGAGTAGTACAGGGGACAATCAGCCCCAGCATTTT.

The V gene is TRBV2, the J gene TRBJ2-2, with D unresolved. V was shortened by 1 base and J by 1 base, with 4 bases between the two germline ends. Germline CDR1 and CDR2: SNHLY and FYNNEI. This CDR3 is built from 14 residues. CDR3 bases: TGTGCCAGCAGTGAAGTGCAGAACACCGGGGAGCTGTTTTTT. Translating it yields CASSEVQNTGELFF. The full variable domain, in which reference TRBV2 and TRBJ2-2 provide the parts outside the CDR3, is EPEVTQTPSHQVTQMGQEVILRCVPISNHLYFYWYRQILGQKVEFLVSFYNNEISEKSEIFDDQFSVERPDGSNFTLKIRSTKLEDSAMYFCASSEVQNTGELFFGEGSRLTVL.

The chain employs TRBV19 and TRBJ1-1; TRBD1 is a possible D gene (6 bases). V was trimmed by 2 bases and J by 1 base, leaving 8 bases between them. The CDR3 length is 14 residues. CDR1 and CDR2 from the germline V gene are LNHDA and SQIVND (reference sequence). CDR3 DNA: TGTGCCAGTAGTATACGGACAGAGAACACTGAAGCTTTCTTT. Protein sequence: CASSIRTENTEAFF.

The CDR3 here is CASSLLGGSYEQYF. The CDR3 region has the DNA TGTGCCAGCAGCTTATTGGGGGGCAGCTACGAGCAGTACTTC. The J gene is TRBJ2-7, the V gene TRBV5-4; the D call may be TRBD1 or TRBD2 (6 bases each). Germline loops: CDR1 SGHNT, CDR2 YYREEE (reference sequence). Trimming stripped 2 bases from V and 3 bases from J, with 12 bases between. The length of the CDR3 is 14 residues.

The V gene is TRBV5-1, the J gene TRBJ1-2; possible D gene TRBD1, 5 bases. The CDR3 loop spans 15 amino acids. Germline CDR1 reads SGHRS; CDR2 reads YFSETQ. The V and J ends lost 5 bases and 3 bases respectively, with 17 bases between them. In nucleotides, the CDR3 is TGCGCCAGCAGGGAGGCTACGGGGACGTACTATGGCTACACCTTC. Amino acids: CASREATGTYYGYTF.

This clone was counted only a few times. The chain is built from TRBV11-2 and TRBJ1-1; D may be TRBD1 (6 bases). Germline lookup yields CDR1 SGHAT and CDR2 FQNNGV. V dropped 2 bases and J dropped 6 bases, with 10 bases sitting between them. The CDR3 has 13 amino acids. CDR3 DNA: TGTGCCAGCAGCTTAATAGGGGGAGCTGAAGCTTTCTTT. Its translation: CASSLIGGAEAFF. Full variable domain (rest looked up from reference TRBV11-2 and TRBJ1-1): EAGVAQSPRYKIIEKRQSVAFWCNPISGHATLYWYQQILGQGPKLLIQFQNNGVVDDSQLPKDRFSAERLKGVDSTLKIQPAKLEDSAVYLCASSLIGGAEAFFGQGTRLTVV.

The CDR3 coding sequence is TGTGCCAGCACCCCCGACAGGGATAAGGAGCAGTACTTC. Residues: CASTPDRDKEQYF. The chain has TRBV21-1 and TRBJ2-7; whether TRBD1, the table's D call, matches the DNA was not checked. TRBV21-1 is an annotated pseudogene. This CDR3 is built from 13 residues.

The CDR3 protein is CAISGTSTDTQYF. The CDR3 DNA is TGTGCCATCAGTGGGACTAGCACAGATACGCAGTATTTT. The V and J genes are TRBV10-3 and TRBJ2-3; the D gene is possibly TRBD2 (5 bases). V was pared by 4 bases and J by 0 bases, with 5 bases between. The length of the CDR3 is 13 residues. The germline CDR1 and CDR2 sequences are ENHRY and SYGVKD.

V usage is TRBV9 and J usage is TRBJ2-7, with D possibly being TRBD1 or TRBD2 (7 bases each). The CDR3 extends over 17 amino acids. V was trimmed by 0 bases and J by 4 bases, leaving 20 bases between them. Germline V gene lookup returns CDR1 SGDLS and CDR2 YYNGEE. The CDR3 region is CASSVAPGGGGHYEQYF. The CDR3 DNA follows: TGTGCCAGCAGCGTAGCCCCAGGGGGGGGAGGGCATTACGAGCAGTACTTC.

The gene calls are TRBV6-6 and TRBJ2-1; D gene uncertain. CDR1 is MNHNY and CDR2 is SVGAGI in the germline V gene (reference sequence). The length of the CDR3 is 14 residues. V gave up 5 bases and J gave up 0 bases, with 8 bases separating them. The CDR3 loop reads CASSLTSSYNEQFF. CDR3 coding DNA: TGTGCCAGCAGTCTTACCAGCTCCTACAATGAGCAGTTCTTC.